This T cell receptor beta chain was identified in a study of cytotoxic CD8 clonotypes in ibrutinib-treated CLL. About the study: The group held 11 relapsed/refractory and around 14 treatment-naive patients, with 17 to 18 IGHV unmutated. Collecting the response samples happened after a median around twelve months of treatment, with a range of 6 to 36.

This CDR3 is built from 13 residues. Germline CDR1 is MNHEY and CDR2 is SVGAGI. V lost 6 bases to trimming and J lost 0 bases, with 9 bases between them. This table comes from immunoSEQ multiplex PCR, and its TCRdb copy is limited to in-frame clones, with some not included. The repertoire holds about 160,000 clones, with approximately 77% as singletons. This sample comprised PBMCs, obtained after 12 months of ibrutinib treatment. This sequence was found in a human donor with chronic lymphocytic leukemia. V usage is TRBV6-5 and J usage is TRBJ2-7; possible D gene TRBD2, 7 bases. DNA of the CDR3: TGTGCCAGCAGAGGGGGGGCCTCCTACGAGCAGTACTTC. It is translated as CASRGGASYEQYF.